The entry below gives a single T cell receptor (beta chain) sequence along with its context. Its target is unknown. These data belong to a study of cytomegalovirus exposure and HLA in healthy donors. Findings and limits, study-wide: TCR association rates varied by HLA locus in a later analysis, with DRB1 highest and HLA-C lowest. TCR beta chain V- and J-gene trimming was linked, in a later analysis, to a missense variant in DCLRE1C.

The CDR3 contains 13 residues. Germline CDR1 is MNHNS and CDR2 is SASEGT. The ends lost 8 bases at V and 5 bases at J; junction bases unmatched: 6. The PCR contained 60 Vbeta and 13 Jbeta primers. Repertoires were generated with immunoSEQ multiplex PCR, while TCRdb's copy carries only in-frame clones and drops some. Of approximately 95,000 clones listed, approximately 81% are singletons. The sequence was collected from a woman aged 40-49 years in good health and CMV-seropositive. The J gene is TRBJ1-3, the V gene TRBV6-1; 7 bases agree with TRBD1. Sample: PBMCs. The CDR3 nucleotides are TGTGCCAGCCGGACAGGTCGAAGAAACACCATATATTTT. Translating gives CASRTGRRNTIYF.